This T cell receptor beta chain was recovered during a study of blood T cell repertoires in COVID-19. Per germline, CDR1 SGHTA and CDR2 FQGNSA. With 3 bases clipped from V and 4 bases from J, the junction kept 11 bases outside the gene matches. The CDR3 is 17 amino acids. As handled by the study authors: From reference gene primer amplification, estimates of nucleated cell counts were derived. Here immunoSEQ multiplex PCR was the method, and the copy in TCRdb shows in-frame clones only, minus some. The V and J calls and clone size were taken over from that table, and D and trimming were inferred from the DNA. This table has 200,000 to 250,000 clones, approximately 87% appearing once.

The sample was PBMCs or T cells enriched from blood (not recorded which). This rearrangement joins TRBV7-2 to TRBJ2-1; 8 bases are shared with TRBD2. The clonotype originates from a woman aged 50 to 60 in a cohort exposed to, infected with or recovered from COVID-19 (not recorded which). CDR3 DNA sequence: TGTGCCAGCAGCTTGACGCCAAGCGGGGGACTTTACAATGAGCAGTTCTTC. Translated: CASSLTPSGGLYNEQFF.